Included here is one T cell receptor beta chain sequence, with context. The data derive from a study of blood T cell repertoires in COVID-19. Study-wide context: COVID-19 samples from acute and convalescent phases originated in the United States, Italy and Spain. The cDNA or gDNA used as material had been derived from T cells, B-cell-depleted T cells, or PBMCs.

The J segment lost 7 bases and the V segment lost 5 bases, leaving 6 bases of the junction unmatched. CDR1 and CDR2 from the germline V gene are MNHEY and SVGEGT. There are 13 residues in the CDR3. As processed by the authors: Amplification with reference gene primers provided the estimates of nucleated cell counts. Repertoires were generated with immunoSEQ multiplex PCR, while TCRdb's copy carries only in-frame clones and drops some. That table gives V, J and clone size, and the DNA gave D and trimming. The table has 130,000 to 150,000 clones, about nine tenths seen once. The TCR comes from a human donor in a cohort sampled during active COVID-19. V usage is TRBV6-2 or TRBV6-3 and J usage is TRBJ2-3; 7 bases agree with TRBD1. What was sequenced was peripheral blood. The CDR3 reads CASSPYRGNTQYF. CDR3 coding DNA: TGTGCCAGCAGTCCCTACAGGGGAAATACGCAGTATTTT.